The TCR beta chain described here comes from a study of T cell responses to AZD1222 COVID-19 vaccine. As for this clone: What it binds is not known.

Germline lookup yields CDR1 SGHTA and CDR2 FQGNSA. V was pared by 0 bases and J by 4 bases, with 5 bases of the junction left unmatched. CDR3 length: 15 residues. Study-level results: Baseline seropositivity occurred in only a handful of AZD1222 recipients. Clonal diversity was possibly underestimated, and white British individuals and females predominated among donors. Repertoires were obtained only post-peak T cell response. The study reported that nearly half of spike-specific TCRs target unmutated variant regions.

The assay was immunoSEQ multiplex PCR, and TCRdb's table has in-frame clones only and misses some. This repertoire shows some 150,000 clones, around 91% found once; its top ten account for about 5.3%. The genes are TRBV7-2 and TRBJ1-1; 7 bases map to TRBD1. The input for sequencing was peripheral blood, taken on day 0 of AZD1222 vaccination. This receptor was obtained from an adult in good health. The CDR3 DNA is TGTGCCAGCAGCTTAGCAGGGGGCGTTGGCACTGAAGCTTTCTTT. Protein product: CASSLAGGVGTEAFF.